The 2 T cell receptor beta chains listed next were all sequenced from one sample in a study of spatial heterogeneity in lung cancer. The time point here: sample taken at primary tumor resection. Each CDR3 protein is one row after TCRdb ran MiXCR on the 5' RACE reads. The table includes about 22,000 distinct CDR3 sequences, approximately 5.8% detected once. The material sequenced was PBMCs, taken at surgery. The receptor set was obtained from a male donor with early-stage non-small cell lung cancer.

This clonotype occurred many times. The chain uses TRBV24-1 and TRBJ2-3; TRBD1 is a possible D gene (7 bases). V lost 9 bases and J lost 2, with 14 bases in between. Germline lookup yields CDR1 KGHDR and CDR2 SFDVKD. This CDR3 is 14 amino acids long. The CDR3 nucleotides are TGTGCCACCGGAGACAGGGAGGTCACAGATACGCAGTATTTT. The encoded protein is CATGDREVTDTQYF.

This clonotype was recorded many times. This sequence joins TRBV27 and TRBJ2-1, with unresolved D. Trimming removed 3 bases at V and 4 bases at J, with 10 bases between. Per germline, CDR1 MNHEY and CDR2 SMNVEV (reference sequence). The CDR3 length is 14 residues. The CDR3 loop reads CASSFMLGYNEQFF. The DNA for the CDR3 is TGTGCCAGCAGTTTCATGCTCGGATACAATGAGCAGTTCTTC.